The T cell receptor beta chain under discussion was sequenced for a study of blood T cell repertoires in COVID-19 (dated by TCRdb to 2020 to 2021). General notes on the study: The collaborator samples originated in the United States, Italy and Spain and spanned the acute and convalescent phases of COVID-19. The prospective study material was composed of cDNA or gDNA derived from T cells, B-cell-depleted T cells, or PBMCs. The dataset comprised deeply sampled blood TCRbeta repertoires from subjects exposed to, actively infected with, or recovered from COVID-19. The repertoires were released in a freely available public database meant as a resource for research on the immune response to SARS-CoV-2. The samples were drawn from the first 160 participants of the ongoing ImmuneRACE study and from under 1,500 subjects provided by 6 global collaborators. The sample metadata nearly always contained a de-identified subject ID, COVID-19 status, age in years and sex. Where available, HLA class I and class II types were taken from metadata supplied by the sample provider and were not determined by assay-based typing.

Concerning this clone: What antigen it recognizes has not been identified. It has no much larger one-base neighbor in the sample; base qualities were not kept.

Broad study findings and their caveats: How much clinical and demographic metadata was included differed by source and by participant, and the metadata was provided uncurated.

The immunoSEQ Assay, a bias-controlled multiplex PCR, was used to amplify TCRbeta CDR3 regions from genomic DNA. Regarding the original processing steps: The number of nucleated cells in each sample was estimated from the amplification of reference gene primers within the assay. To quantify the absolute abundance of each unique TCRbeta CDR3 rearrangement, sequence reads were collapsed and filtered. For each sample, productive Simpson clonality was calculated by taking the square root of Simpson's diversity index across productive rearrangements. Imported from immuneACCESS, the table was reduced by TCRdb to in-frame sequences with V and J called. These copies leave out some clones; in studies compared against another copy, an unresolved V gene accounts for under half, and the cause of the remainder is not known. That table furnishes V, J and clone size, whereas the DNA furnished D and trimming. This sample holds about 390,000 clones; about 89% were observed only once. The ten largest clones take up about 2.3% of the sample.

In Seattle, one collaborating source enrolled patients while the infection was active and tracked those patients longitudinally over the course of disease. Whole blood was collected in K2EDTA tubes by collaborating institutions according to the institutions' own protocols. For TCRbeta analysis, collaborators shipped samples in one of three forms: frozen whole blood, isolated PBMCs, or DNA extracted from either of those sample types. The cysteine opens and the phenylalanine closes a CDR3 of 16 amino acids. The retained sequence is limited to the CDR3, 48 bases, with the frame set at the first base. The germline V end is reduced by 4 bases and the J end by 4 bases; junction bases left unmatched: 6. Reading the germline V gene gives CDR1 SGHRS and CDR2 YFSETQ.

In this chain, TRBV5-1 is recombined with TRBJ2-2, with TRBD1 identical over 11 junction bases. The receptor comes from a woman aged 60-70 years with COVID-19, enrolled during active disease. The sequencing sample was made of peripheral blood. The CDR3 amino acid sequence is: CASSPWTGGGTGELFF. The nucleotides read TGCGCCAGCAGCCCCTGGACAGGGGGCGGCACCGGGGAGCTGTTTTTT.